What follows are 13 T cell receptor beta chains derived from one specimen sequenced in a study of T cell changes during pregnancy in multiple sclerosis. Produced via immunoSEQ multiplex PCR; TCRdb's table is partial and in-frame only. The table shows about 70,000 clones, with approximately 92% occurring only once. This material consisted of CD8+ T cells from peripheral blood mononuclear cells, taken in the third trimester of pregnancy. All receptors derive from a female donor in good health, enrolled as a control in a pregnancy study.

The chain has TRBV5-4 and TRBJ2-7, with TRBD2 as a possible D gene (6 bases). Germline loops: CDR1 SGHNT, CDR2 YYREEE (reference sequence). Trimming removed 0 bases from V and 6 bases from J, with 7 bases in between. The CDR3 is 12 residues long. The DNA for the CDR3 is TGTGCCAGCAGCTTGGACGGGGGCGAGCAGTACTTC. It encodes CASSLDGGEQYF.

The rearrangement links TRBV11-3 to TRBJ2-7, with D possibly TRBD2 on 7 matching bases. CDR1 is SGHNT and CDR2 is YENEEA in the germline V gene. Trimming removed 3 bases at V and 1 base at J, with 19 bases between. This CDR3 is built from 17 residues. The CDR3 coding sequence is TGTGCCAGCAGCTTCATGGCGGGGGCCCTAGAGTCCTACGAGCAGTACTTC. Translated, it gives CASSFMAGALESYEQYF. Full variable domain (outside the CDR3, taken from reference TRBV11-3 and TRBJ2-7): EAGVVQSPRYKIIEKKQPVAFWCNPISGHNTLYWYLQNLGQGPELLIRYENEEAVDDSQLPKDRFSAERLKGVDSTLKIQPAELGDSAVYLCASSFMAGALESYEQYFGPGTRLTVT.

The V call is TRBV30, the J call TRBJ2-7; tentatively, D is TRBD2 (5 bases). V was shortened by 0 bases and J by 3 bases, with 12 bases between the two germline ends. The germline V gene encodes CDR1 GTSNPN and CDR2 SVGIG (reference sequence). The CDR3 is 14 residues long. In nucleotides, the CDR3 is TGTGCCTGGAGTGTACGTGGCGGAGGCTACGAGCAGTACTTC. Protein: CAWSVRGGGYEQYF.

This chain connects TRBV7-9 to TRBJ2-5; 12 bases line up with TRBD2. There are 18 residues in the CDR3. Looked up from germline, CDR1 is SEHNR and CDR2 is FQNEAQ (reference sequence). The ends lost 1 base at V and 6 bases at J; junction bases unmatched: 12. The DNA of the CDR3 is TGTGCCAGCAGCTTAGAACTAGCGGGGGGAGCTAGCAGGCAGACCCAGTACTTC. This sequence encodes CASSLELAGGASRQTQYF. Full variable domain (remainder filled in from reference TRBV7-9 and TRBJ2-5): DTGVSQNPRHKITKRGQNVTFRCDPISEHNRLYWYRQTLGQGPEFLTYFQNEAQLEKSRLLSDRFSAERPKGSFSTLEIQRTEQGDSAMYLCASSLELAGGASRQTQYFGPGTRLLVL.

The CDR3 here is CASSSGNGYTF. CDR3 in DNA: TGTGCCAGCAGTTCGGGTAATGGCTACACCTTC. This chain joins TRBV27 and TRBJ1-2; D gene uncertain. CDR3 length equals 11 residues. Germline V gene data show CDR1 as MNHEY and CDR2 as SMNVEV (reference sequence). Trimming left V 4 bases short and J 6 bases short, with 6 bases between.

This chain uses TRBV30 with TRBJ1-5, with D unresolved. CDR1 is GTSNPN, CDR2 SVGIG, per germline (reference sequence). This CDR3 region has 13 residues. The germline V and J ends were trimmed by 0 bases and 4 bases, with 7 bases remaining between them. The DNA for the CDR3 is TGTGCCTGGAGTGTATATTTGAATCAGCCCCAGCATTTT. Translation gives CAWSVYLNQPQHF.

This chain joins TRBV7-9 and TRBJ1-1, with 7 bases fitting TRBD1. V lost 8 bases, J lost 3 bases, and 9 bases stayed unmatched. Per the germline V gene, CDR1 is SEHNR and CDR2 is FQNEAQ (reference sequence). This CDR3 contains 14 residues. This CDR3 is CASHQGGRDTEAFF. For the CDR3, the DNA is TGTGCCAGCCATCAGGGGGGCCGCGACACTGAAGCTTTCTTT.

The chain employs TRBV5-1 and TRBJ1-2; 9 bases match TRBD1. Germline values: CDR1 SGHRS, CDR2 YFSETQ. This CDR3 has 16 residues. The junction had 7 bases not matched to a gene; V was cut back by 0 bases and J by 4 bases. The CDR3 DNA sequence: TGCGCCAGCAGCTTGGGGGACAGGGAGACACCCTATGGCTACACCTTC. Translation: CASSLGDRETPYGYTF.

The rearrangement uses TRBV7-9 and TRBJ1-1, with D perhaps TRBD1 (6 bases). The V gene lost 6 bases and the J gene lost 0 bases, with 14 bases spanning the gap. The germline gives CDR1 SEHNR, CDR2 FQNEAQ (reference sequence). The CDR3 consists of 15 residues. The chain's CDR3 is CASSPVDRMNTEAFF. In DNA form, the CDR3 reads TGTGCCAGCAGTCCCGTAGACAGGATGAACACTGAAGCTTTCTTT.

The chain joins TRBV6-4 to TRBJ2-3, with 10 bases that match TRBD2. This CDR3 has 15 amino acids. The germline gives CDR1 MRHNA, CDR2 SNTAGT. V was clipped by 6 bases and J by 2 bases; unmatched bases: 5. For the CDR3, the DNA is TGTGCCAGCAGCAGAGCGGGGGGGATCACAGATACGCAGTATTTT. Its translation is CASSRAGGITDTQYF.

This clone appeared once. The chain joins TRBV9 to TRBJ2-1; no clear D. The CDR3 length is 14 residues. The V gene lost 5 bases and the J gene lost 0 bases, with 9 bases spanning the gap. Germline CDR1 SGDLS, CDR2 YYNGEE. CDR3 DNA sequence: TGTGCCAGCAGACCCCCGAGCTCCTACAATGAGCAGTTCTTC. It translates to CASRPPSSYNEQFF. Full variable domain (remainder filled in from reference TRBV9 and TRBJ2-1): DSGVTQTPKHLITATGQRVTLRCSPRSGDLSVYWYQQSLDQGLQFLIQYYNGEERAKGNILERFSAQQFPDLHSELNLSSLELGDSALYFCASRPPSSYNEQFFGPGTRLTVL.

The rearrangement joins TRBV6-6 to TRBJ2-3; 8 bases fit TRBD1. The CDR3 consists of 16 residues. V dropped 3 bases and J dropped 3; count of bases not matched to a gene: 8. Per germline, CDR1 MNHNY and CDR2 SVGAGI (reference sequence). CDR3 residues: CASSYPSRGRTDTQYF. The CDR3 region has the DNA TGTGCCAGCAGTTATCCCTCCAGGGGGCGGACAGATACGCAGTATTTT.

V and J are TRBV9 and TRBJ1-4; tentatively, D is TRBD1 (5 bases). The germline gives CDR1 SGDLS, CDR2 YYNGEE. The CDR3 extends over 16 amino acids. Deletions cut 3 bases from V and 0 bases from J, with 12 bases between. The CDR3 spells CASSEGSTSTNEKLFF. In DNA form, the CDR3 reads TGTGCCAGCAGCGAGGGGTCCACTTCAACTAATGAAAAACTGTTTTTT.